Each of the 22 T cell receptor beta chains below was sequenced from the same sample in a study of Ad26.COV2.S vaccination and SARS-CoV-2 variants. Libraries were prepared by immunoSEQ multiplex PCR; TCRdb keeps only in-frame clonotypes and omits some of them. The table has about 350,000 clones, 75% to 90% seen once. Sample treatment: over 15 received Ad26.COV2.S at low or high dose, single or two shots; several received placebo; per-sample allocation not given. Day 63 after the first vaccine or placebo injection was the time point for sampling. Sequencing used peripheral blood, obtained in a trial of Ad26.COV2.S vaccine versus placebo. The receptors here all came from a person between 18 and 65 years old who received the Ad26.COV2.S COVID-19 vaccine or a placebo.

CDR3 coding DNA: TGCGCCAGCAGCTTGGTCCGGACAGGCGGCGCAGATACGCAGTATTTT. It is translated as CASSLVRTGGADTQYF. The chain uses TRBV5-1 and TRBJ2-3, with 7 bases that match TRBD1. V was clipped by 0 bases and J by 4 bases; unmatched bases: 8. The germline V gene has CDR1 SGHRS and CDR2 YFSETQ. The CDR3 totals 16 residues.

As regards this clone: This specimen includes other DNA sequences encoding the same CDR3. The chain carries TRBV28 and TRBJ1-2; 7 bases are shared with TRBD1. CDR1 is MDHEN, CDR2 SYDVKM, per germline. This CDR3 is 13 amino acids long. V lost 3 bases and J lost 8; bases outside the gene matches: 6. The CDR3 sequence: CASSLEGARGYTF. The CDR3 DNA reads TGTGCCAGCAGTTTGGAGGGGGCGCGAGGCTACACCTTC.

V usage is TRBV5-1 and J usage is TRBJ2-6, with D tentatively TRBD2 (5 bases). With 4 bases removed from V and 0 bases from J, the gap between germline ends came to 20 bases. The length of the CDR3 is 19 residues. Germline V CDR1 and CDR2: SGHRS, YFSETQ. CDR3 DNA: TGCGCCAGCAGCATGGGCAGGTTTTCGGGGAGCTCTGGGGCCAACGTCCTGACTTTC. Amino acid sequence: CASSMGRFSGSSGANVLTF.

The J gene is TRBJ1-5, the V gene TRBV5-1, with 8 bases fitting TRBD1. Germline values: CDR1 SGHRS, CDR2 YFSETQ. The CDR3 sequence is 13 residues long. Germline trimming cut 5 bases from V and 3 bases from J; bases unmatched to any gene: 1. The CDR3 protein is CASRTGVNQPQHF. Written as DNA, the CDR3 is TGCGCCAGCAGGACAGGGGTCAATCAGCCCCAGCATTTT.

The chain uses TRBV20-1 and TRBJ1-1, with TRBD1 matching over 7 bases. Germline assignment: CDR1 DFQATT and CDR2 SNEGSKA (reference sequence). CDR3 length: 11 residues. After removal of 6 bases from V and 8 bases from J, the junction contained 6 bases not matched to a gene. CDR3 bases: TGCAGTGCCAGATGGACAGGCGAAGCTTTCTTT. This encodes CSARWTGEAFF.

The rearrangement uses TRBV2 and TRBJ1-1; tentatively, D is TRBD1 (6 bases). The V and J ends lost 6 bases and 1 base respectively, with 9 bases between them. Germline lookup yields CDR1 SNHLY and CDR2 FYNNEI. The CDR3 covers 13 residues. This CDR3 is CASRQTGNTEAFF. For the CDR3, the DNA is TGTGCCAGCAGGCAGACAGGGAACACTGAAGCTTTCTTT.

This sequence joins TRBV3-1 (or the pseudogene TRBV3-2) and TRBJ1-1, with 7 bases that match TRBD1. Germline trimming cut 1 base from V and 1 base from J; bases unmatched to any gene: 6. The CDR3 is 16 amino acids. Germline-derived CDR1 and CDR2 are LGHDT and YNNKEL (reference sequence). CDR3 sequence: CASSQVEGARNTEAFF. DNA for the CDR3: TGTGCCAGCAGCCAAGTCGAGGGGGCGAGGAACACTGAAGCTTTCTTT.

The chain joins TRBV6-5 to TRBJ2-3; D ambiguous. The CDR3 has 13 residues. Germline V gene data show CDR1 as MNHEY and CDR2 as SVGAGI. The V end was cut by 9 bases, the J end by 2 bases, with 12 bases between. The CDR3: CASRGKTTDTQYF. The CDR3, as DNA: TGTGCCAGTCGAGGAAAGACCACAGATACGCAGTATTTT.

V gene TRBV7-2 combines with J gene TRBJ2-7; weak D call: TRBD1 (6 bases). Trimming took 1 base from V and 5 from J, leaving 6 bases between them. CDR3 size: 12 residues. Germline assignment: CDR1 SGHTA and CDR2 FQGNSA. CDR3 in amino acids: CASSLDRDEQYF. The CDR3 nucleotides read TGTGCCAGCAGCTTAGACAGGGACGAGCAGTACTTC.

This chain's CDR3 is CASSYWGTGGNSPLHF. The CDR3 coding sequence is TGTGCCAGCAGTTACTGGGGGACAGGCGGTAATTCACCCCTCCACTTT. The chain links TRBV6-2 or TRBV6-3 to TRBJ1-6; 8 bases line up with TRBD1. Trimming cost V 1 base and J 6 bases; bases outside gene matches: 5. CDR3 length equals 16 residues. Per the germline V gene, CDR1 is MNHEY and CDR2 is SVGEGT.

The chain recombines TRBV13 with TRBJ1-2; TRBD1 is a possible D gene (5 bases). Trimming took off 1 base at V and 5 bases at J, with 14 bases between the two ends. This CDR3 spans 15 amino acids. Germline lookup yields CDR1 PRHDT and CDR2 FYEKMQ (reference sequence). CDR3 region: CASSLAGSESYGYTF. The DNA of the CDR3 is TGTGCCAGCAGCTTAGCAGGGAGCGAATCATATGGCTACACCTTC.

This chain links TRBV6-5 with TRBJ2-1, with TRBD2 identical over 10 bases. V dropped 2 bases and J dropped 2; count of bases not matched to a gene: 0. In germline, CDR1 is MNHEY, CDR2 SVGAGI. The CDR3 totals 15 residues. The CDR3 DNA sequence: TGTGCCAGCAGTTACCTAGCGGGAGCCTACAATGAGCAGTTCTTC. Protein product: CASSYLAGAYNEQFF.

The chain has TRBV4-1 and TRBJ2-1, with 16 bases matching TRBD2. Trimming cost V 1 base and J 10 bases; bases outside gene matches: 7. The CDR3 is made up of 17 amino acids. The germline gives CDR1 MGHRA, CDR2 YSYEKL. The chain's CDR3 is CASSQGGTSGRAWEQFF. The CDR3 DNA sequence: TGCGCCAGCAGCCAAGGTGGGACTAGCGGGAGGGCCTGGGAGCAGTTCTTC.

V is TRBV5-1 and J is TRBJ2-1; TRBD1 agrees at 8 bases. Germline CDR1 SGHRS, CDR2 YFSETQ. Germline trimming cut 3 bases from V and 7 bases from J; bases unmatched to any gene: 12. This CDR3 has 16 residues. The CDR3: CASSSRTGTGQNEQFF. CDR3 nucleotide sequence: TGCGCCAGCAGCTCCCGAACCGGGACAGGACAGAATGAGCAGTTCTTC.

The genes are TRBV15 and TRBJ2-3; D call uncertain. CDR1 is LNHNV and CDR2 is YYDKDF in the germline V gene (reference sequence). This CDR3 is 15 amino acids long. Trimming stripped 0 bases from V and 0 bases from J, with 7 bases between. CDR3 sequence reads: CATSRDLTSTDTQYF. CDR3 DNA sequence: TGTGCCACCAGCAGAGATTTGACTAGCACAGATACGCAGTATTTT.

The DNA for the CDR3 is TGTGCCAGCAGCTGGAGGAGCTCCTACAATGAGCAGTTCTTC. Amino acids: CASSWRSSYNEQFF. The chain is built from TRBV12-1 and TRBJ2-1; the table's D gene call, TRBD2, was not cross checked with the DNA. TRBV12-1 is classified as a pseudogene. This CDR3 region has 14 residues.

The chain joins TRBV2 to TRBJ1-1; tentative D call: TRBD1 (5 bases). V was pared by 3 bases and J by 0 bases, with 11 bases between. The CDR3 is 15 amino acids. Germline values: CDR1 SNHLY, CDR2 FYNNEI. The CDR3 DNA reads as TGTGCCAGCAGTGAGCCCCGGGGGGTGAACACTGAAGCTTTCTTT. Amino acid sequence: CASSEPRGVNTEAFF.

This rearrangement joins TRBV2 to TRBJ2-7, with 8 bases that match TRBD2. Germline CDR1 is SNHLY and CDR2 is FYNNEI. Losses at the gene ends were 0 bases for V and 1 base for J; bases not matched to a gene: 2. The CDR3 is made up of 15 amino acids. This CDR3 reads CASSEAPSGSYEQYF. DNA for the CDR3: TGTGCCAGCAGTGAAGCACCTAGCGGGTCCTACGAGCAGTACTTC. Combining the CDR3 with reference TRBV2 and TRBJ2-7 gives the whole variable domain EPEVTQTPSHQVTQMGQEVILRCVPISNHLYFYWYRQILGQKVEFLVSFYNNEISEKSEIFDDQFSVERPDGSNFTLKIRSTKLEDSAMYFCASSEAPSGSYEQYFGPGTRLTVT.

The V call is TRBV13, the J call TRBJ2-1; D is perhaps TRBD2 (6 bases). Trimming cost V 2 bases and J 6 bases, with 11 bases left between them. Per the germline V gene, CDR1 is PRHDT and CDR2 is FYEKMQ (reference sequence). The CDR3 loop spans 14 amino acids. CDR3 residues: CASSLSRLGNEQFF. Here the CDR3 DNA reads TGTGCCAGCAGCTTAAGTCGACTAGGCAATGAGCAGTTCTTC.

CDR3 protein: CASTRTGVFDEQFF. The CDR3 nucleotides are TGCGCCAGCACCCGGACAGGGGTATTCGATGAGCAGTTCTTC. This chain joins TRBV5-1 and TRBJ2-1; the match to TRBD1 covers 9 bases. Germline lookup yields CDR1 SGHRS and CDR2 YFSETQ. The CDR3 contains 14 residues. Unmatched junction bases numbered 9, after V lost 6 bases and J lost 8 bases. Together with reference TRBV5-1 and TRBJ2-1, the CDR3 gives the full variable domain: KAGVTQTPRYLIKTRGQQVTLSCSPISGHRSVSWYQQTPGQGLQFLFEYFSETQRNKGNFPGRFSGRQFSNSRSEMNVSTLELGDSALYLCASTRTGVFDEQFFGPGTRLTVL.

The table lists this clone with a few counts. The V and J genes are TRBV4-2 and TRBJ2-7; the match to TRBD1 covers 9 bases. The CDR3 loop spans 14 amino acids. The V segment lost 4 bases and the J segment 5 bases; nucleotides outside the gene matches: 6. Germline lookup yields CDR1 LGHNA and CDR2 YNFKEQ. The CDR3 loop is CASSLPGQGHEQYF. In nucleotides, the CDR3 is TGTGCCAGCAGCCTTCCGGGACAGGGACACGAGCAGTACTTC.

V gene TRBV7-2 combines with J gene TRBJ2-3, with unresolved D. The CDR3 contains 12 residues. Trimming cost V 2 bases and J 4 bases, with 4 bases left between them. From germline, CDR1 is SGHTA and CDR2 FQGNSA. CDR3 residues: CASSLLPDTQYF. CDR3 coding DNA: TGTGCCAGCAGCTTACTTCCAGATACGCAGTATTTT. The variable domain in full, with the rest retrieved from reference TRBV7-2 and TRBJ2-3, is GAGVSQSPSNKVTEKGKDVELRCDPISGHTALYWYRQSLGQGLEFLIYFQGNSAPDKSGLPSDRFSAERTGGSVSTLTIQRTQQEDSAVYLCASSLLPDTQYFGPGTRLTVL.